One T cell receptor beta chain is described in this entry. This clone was seen only once. Its binding antigen is unknown. The sample holds no much larger clone one base away, and base qualities are not on file. The data derive from a study of blood T cell repertoires in COVID-19 (TCRdb year 2020). General notes on the study: Collaborator samples came from the United States, Italy and Spain and covered acute and convalescent phases of COVID-19. The material from the prospective study consisted of cDNA or gDNA derived from T cells, B-cell-depleted T cells, or PBMCs. The dataset comprised deeply sampled blood TCRbeta repertoires from subjects exposed to, actively infected with, or recovered from COVID-19. The repertoires were released in a freely available public database intended as a resource for research on the immune response to SARS-CoV-2. Samples came from the ongoing ImmuneRACE study (first 160 participants) plus 1,254 subjects from 6 global collaborators. The sample metadata nearly always contained a de-identified subject ID, COVID-19 status, age in years and sex. HLA class I and class II types, where available, came from metadata supplied by the sample provider rather than from assay-based typing. Study-wide findings and limitations: Clinical and demographic metadata were provided uncurated, with the amount varying by source and participant.

The CDR3 numbers 14 residues from cysteine through phenylalanine. Just CDR3 DNA is preserved here, 42 bases in frame from base 1. The germline V gene (reference sequence) gives CDR1 as SEHNR and CDR2 as FQNEAQ. V and J lose 4 bases and 9 bases, and a span of 18 bases separates them. Collaborating institutions collected whole blood in K2EDTA tubes following their own protocols. Collaborator samples were shipped for TCRbeta analysis as frozen whole blood, isolated PBMCs, or DNA extracted from either sample type. TCRbeta CDR3 regions were amplified from genomic DNA by means of the immunoSEQ Assay, a bias-controlled multiplex PCR. As for how the authors treated the data: Within the assay, amplification of reference gene primers was used to estimate how many nucleated cells each sample contained. To quantify the absolute abundance of each unique TCRbeta CDR3 rearrangement, sequence reads were collapsed and filtered. For each sample, productive Simpson clonality was calculated as the square root of Simpson's diversity index over productive rearrangements. This is the immuneACCESS table as TCRdb keeps it, with only in-frame sequences that have V and J called. A part of the clones is gone; compared with another copy, unresolved V genes explain less than half, and the rest is unexplained. Clone size and the V and J calls come from that table; the DNA yielded D and trimming. The sample records 140,000 to 150,000 clones, over 70% of which are singletons. About 1.7% of the sample belongs to the ten largest clones.

Material for sequencing was peripheral blood. The sequence derives from a woman aged 50 to 65 with acute or convalescent COVID-19. The chain is encoded by TRBV7-9 joined to TRBJ1-1, with an unclear D gene assignment. The CDR3 loop reads CASSSNQGLGKAFF. The bases read TGTGCCAGCAGCTCGAACCAAGGCCTCGGGAAAGCTTTCTTT.